The present T cell receptor beta chain was sequenced within a study of blood T cells in healthy people across ages. Study-wide context: The capture of about one barcoded beta molecule per two T cells was achieved by template switching.

The CDR3 loop spans 15 amino acids. In germline, CDR1 is SEHNR, CDR2 FQNEAQ (reference sequence). Trimming at V came to 6 bases and at J to 4 bases, leaving 7 bases not matched to a gene. This clonotype was seen many times. It was around 9 milliliters of peripheral blood that were drawn from each donor. A second PCR, run for roughly 7 to 12 cycles, used a sample-barcoded 5' primer plus a J-beta primer mix. TCRdb passed the 5' RACE reads through MiXCR, listing each CDR3 protein once. Of around 1,000,000 distinct CDR3 sequences listed, approximately 25% are singletons. These sequences were also reported in another study, on T cells of mothers and their children. That source reports: Slightly higher overlap, not significant, was seen in related mother-child pairs than in unrelated pairs.

The material sequenced was blood. The clonotype originates from a girl under 10 years old in good health. J is TRBJ2-2 and V is TRBV7-9; 8 bases agree with TRBD2. The chain's CDR3 is CASSSTGGGTGELFF. The CDR3 nucleotides read TGTGCCAGCAGTTCGACGGGGGGGGGCACCGGGGAGCTGTTTTTT.